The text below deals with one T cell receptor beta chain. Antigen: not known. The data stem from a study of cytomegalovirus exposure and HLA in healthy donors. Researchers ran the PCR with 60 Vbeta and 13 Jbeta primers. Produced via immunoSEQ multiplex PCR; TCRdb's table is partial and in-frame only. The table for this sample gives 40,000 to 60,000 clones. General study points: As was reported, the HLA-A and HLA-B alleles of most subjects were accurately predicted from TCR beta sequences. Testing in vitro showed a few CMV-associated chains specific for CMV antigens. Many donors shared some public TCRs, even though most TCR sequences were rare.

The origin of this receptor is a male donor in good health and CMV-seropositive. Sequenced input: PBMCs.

The CDR3: CAWNLWGGGASGELFF. The CDR3, as DNA: TGTGCCTGGAACCTCTGGGGCGGGGGGGCTTCCGGGGAGCTGTTTTTT. The J gene is TRBJ2-2, the V gene TRBV30; 9 bases fit TRBD2. The CDR3 runs to 16 residues. Germline V gene data show CDR1 as GTSNPN and CDR2 as SVGIG (reference sequence). V shed 4 bases and J 6 bases; nucleotides not matched to a gene: 12.